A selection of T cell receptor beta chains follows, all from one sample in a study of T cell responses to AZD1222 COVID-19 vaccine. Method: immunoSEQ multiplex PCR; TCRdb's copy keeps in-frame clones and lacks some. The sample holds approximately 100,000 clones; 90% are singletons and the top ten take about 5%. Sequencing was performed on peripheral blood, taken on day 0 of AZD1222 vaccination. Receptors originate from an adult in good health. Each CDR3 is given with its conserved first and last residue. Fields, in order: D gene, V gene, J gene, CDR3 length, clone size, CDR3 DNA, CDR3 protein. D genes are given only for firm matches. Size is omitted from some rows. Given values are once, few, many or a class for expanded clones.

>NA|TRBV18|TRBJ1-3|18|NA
TGTGCCAGCTCACCGGGATTAATGGGGGGAACGTCTGGAAACACCATATATTTT
CASSPGLMGGTSGNTIYF
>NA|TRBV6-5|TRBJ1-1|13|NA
TGTGCCAGCCTGTTCGGCGGGAGCACTGAAGCTTTCTTT
CASLFGGSTEAFF
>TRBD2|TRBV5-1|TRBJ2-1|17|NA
TGCGCCAGCAGCTCCGGGGGGACTAGCGCGTCCTACAATGAGCAGTTCTTC
CASSSGGTSASYNEQFF
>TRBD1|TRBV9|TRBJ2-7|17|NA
TGTGCCAGCAGCGTAGGGGGGACAGGCCACACCCTGTACGAGCAGTACTTC
CASSVGGTGHTLYEQYF
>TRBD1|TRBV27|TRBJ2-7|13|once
TGTGCCAGCAGTTACGCAGGGGGCTACGAGCAGTACTTC
CASSYAGGYEQYF
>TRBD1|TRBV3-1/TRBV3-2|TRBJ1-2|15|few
TGTGCCAGCAGGCGCACAGGGGGCGCCAACTATGGCTACACCTTC
CASRRTGGANYGYTF
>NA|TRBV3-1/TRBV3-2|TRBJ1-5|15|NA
TGTGCCAGCAGCCCCGGACAGTATAGCAATCAGCCCCAGCATTTT
CASSPGQYSNQPQHF
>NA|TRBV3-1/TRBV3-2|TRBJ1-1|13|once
TGTGCCAGCAGGCTCCGTGGGAACACTGAAGCTTTCTTT
CASRLRGNTEAFF
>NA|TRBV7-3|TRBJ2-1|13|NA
TGTGCCAGCAGCTTATTCCCGTCCAATGAGCAGTTCTTC
CASSLFPSNEQFF
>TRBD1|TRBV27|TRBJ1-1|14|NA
TGTGCCAGCAGCATAACAGGGGGGAACACTGAAGCTTTCTTT
CASSITGGNTEAFF
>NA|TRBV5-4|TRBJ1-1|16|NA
TGTGCCAGCAGCGCCTTAGGTGGTACAGTGAACACTGAAGCTTTCTTT
CASSALGGTVNTEAFF
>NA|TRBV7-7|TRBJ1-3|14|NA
TGTGCCAGCAGCTCCAGTATCTCTGGAAACACCATATATTTT
CASSSSISGNTIYF